This TCR beta chain was recovered during a study of STAT3 mutations in large granular lymphocyte leukemia. Study-wide points: Persisting codominant clonotypes may have hidden a small pathogenic clone. At least one immunodominant TCR beta clonotype appeared in every T-cell large granular lymphocyte leukemia patient.

About this clone itself: Its antigen is still unknown.

Profiled with immunoSEQ multiplex PCR; TCRdb holds only in-frame clones, not every one. The table lists 30,000 to 45,000 clones, over 75% of them singletons, with roughly 0.4% in the top ten. The CDR3 extends over 14 amino acids. Germline lookup yields CDR1 SGHDT and CDR2 YYEEEE. V gave up 7 bases and J gave up 7 bases; unmatched junction bases: 11. J is TRBJ2-1 and V is TRBV5-6; 7 bases are shared with TRBD1. The TCR originated in a human donor with T large granular lymphocyte leukemia. Some clones in this sample may be carry-over from other donors' samples. Sequences were obtained from PBMCs. Here the CDR3 reads CASLEGARLNEQFF. DNA of the CDR3: TGTGCCAGCTTAGAGGGGGCCAGGTTGAATGAGCAGTTCTTC.